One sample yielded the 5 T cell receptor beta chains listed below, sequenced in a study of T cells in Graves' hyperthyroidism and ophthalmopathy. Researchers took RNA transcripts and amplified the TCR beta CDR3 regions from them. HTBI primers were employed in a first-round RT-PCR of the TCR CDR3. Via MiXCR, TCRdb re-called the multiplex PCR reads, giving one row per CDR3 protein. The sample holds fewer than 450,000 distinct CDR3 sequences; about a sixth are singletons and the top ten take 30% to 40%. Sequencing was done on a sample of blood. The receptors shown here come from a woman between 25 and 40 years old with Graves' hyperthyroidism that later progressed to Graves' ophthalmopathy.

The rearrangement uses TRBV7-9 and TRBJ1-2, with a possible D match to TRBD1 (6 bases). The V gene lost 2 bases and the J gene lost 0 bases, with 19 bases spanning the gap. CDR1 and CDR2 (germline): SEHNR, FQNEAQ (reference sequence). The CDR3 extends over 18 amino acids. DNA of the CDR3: TGTGCCAGCAGCTTAATGACCGGGTGGGGGCCGACTAACTATGGCTACACCTTC. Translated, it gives CASSLMTGWGPTNYGYTF.

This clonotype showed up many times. The CDR3 coding sequence is TGCAGCGTTGAAACAGCTGCCTCCTACGAGCAGTACTTC. Translation gives CSVETAASYEQYF. The V and J genes are TRBV29-1 and TRBJ2-7; D gene unclear. The V end was cut by 2 bases, the J end by 0 bases, with 8 bases between. Germline assignment: CDR1 SQVTM and CDR2 ANQGSEA. The CDR3 has 13 residues.

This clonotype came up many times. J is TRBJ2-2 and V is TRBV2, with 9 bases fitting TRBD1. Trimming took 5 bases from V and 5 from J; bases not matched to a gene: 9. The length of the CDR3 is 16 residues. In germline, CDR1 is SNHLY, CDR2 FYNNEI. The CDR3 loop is CASSPERTGATGELFF. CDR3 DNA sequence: TGTGCCAGCAGTCCCGAGAGGACAGGGGCGACCGGGGAGCTGTTTTTT.

In DNA form, the CDR3 reads TGTGCCAGCAGCTTGTGGGGAATGGGCGGGGAGCTGTTTTTT. It is translated as CASSLWGMGGELFF. The J gene is TRBJ2-2, the V gene TRBV5-6; D gene unclear. V was trimmed by 1 base and J by 7 bases, leaving 11 bases between them. The CDR3 totals 14 residues. Germline CDR1 and CDR2: SGHDT and YYEEEE.

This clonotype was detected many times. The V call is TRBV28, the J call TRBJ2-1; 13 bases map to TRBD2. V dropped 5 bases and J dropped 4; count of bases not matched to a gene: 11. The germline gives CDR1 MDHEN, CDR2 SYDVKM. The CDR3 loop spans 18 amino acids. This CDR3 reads CASSNTTTSGGRYNEQFF. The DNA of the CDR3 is TGTGCCAGCAGTAATACGACGACTAGCGGGGGGAGATACAATGAGCAGTTCTTC.